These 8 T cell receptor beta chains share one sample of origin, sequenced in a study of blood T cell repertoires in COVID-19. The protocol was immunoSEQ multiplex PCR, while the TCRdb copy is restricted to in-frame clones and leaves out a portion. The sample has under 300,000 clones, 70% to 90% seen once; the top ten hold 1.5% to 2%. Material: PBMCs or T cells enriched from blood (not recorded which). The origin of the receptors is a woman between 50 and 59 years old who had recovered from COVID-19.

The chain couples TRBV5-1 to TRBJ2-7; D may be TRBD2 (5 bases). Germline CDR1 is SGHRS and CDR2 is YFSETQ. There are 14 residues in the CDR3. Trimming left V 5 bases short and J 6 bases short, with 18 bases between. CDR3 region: CASRVSRAAVEQYF. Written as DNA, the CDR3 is TGCGCCAGCAGGGTTTCGCGGGCGGCGGTCGAGCAGTACTTC.

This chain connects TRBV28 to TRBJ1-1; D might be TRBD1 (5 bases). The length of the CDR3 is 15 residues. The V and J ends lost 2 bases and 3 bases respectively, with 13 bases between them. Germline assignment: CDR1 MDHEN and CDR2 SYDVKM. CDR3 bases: TGTGCCAGCAGTTTAGGTGCGCGGGGCGACACTGAAGCTTTCTTT. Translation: CASSLGARGDTEAFF.

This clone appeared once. The CDR3 coding sequence is TGTGCCAGCAGCCAAGTTGAGGGCATGACGCAGTATTTT. This gives the protein CASSQVEGMTQYF. This chain links TRBV3-1 (or the pseudogene TRBV3-2) with TRBJ2-3; D is perhaps TRBD2 (5 bases). Deletions cut 1 base from V and 9 bases from J, with 11 bases between. This CDR3 region has 13 residues. Germline values: CDR1 LGHDT, CDR2 YNNKEL (reference sequence).

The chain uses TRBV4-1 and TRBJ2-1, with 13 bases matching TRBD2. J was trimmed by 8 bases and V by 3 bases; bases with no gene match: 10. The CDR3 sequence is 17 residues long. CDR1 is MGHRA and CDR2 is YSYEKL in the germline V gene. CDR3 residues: CASSHRGTSGMWDEQFF. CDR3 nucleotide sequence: TGCGCCAGCAGCCACCGCGGGACTAGCGGGATGTGGGATGAGCAGTTCTTC.

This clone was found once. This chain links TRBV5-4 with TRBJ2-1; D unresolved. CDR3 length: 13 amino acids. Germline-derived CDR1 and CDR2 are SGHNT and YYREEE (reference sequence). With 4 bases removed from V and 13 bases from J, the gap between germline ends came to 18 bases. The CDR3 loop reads CASSTPLVQPQFF. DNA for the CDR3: TGTGCCAGCAGCACCCCACTTGTACAGCCTCAGTTCTTC.

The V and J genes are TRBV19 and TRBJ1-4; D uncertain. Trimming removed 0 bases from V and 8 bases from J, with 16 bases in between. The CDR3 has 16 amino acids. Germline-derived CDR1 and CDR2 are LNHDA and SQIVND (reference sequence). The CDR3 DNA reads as TGTGCCAGTAGTATAGAGAGGCAGCCGCTCCGGGAAAAACTGTTTTTT. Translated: CASSIERQPLREKLFF.

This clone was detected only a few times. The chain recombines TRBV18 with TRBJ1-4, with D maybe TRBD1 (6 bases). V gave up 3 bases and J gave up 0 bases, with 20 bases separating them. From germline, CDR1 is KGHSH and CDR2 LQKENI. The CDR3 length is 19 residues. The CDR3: CASSPSTGSSYATNEKLFF. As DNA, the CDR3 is TGTGCCAGCTCACCGTCGACAGGCTCCTCGTATGCAACTAATGAAAAACTGTTTTTT.

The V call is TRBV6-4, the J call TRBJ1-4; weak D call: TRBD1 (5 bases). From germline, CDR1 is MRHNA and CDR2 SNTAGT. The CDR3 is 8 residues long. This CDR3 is CPGEKLFF. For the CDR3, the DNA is TGTCCAGGGGAAAAACTGTTTTTT.